Presented here are 23 T cell receptor beta chains from one specimen sequenced in a study of cytomegalovirus exposure and HLA in healthy donors. TCRdb's table, derived via immunoSEQ multiplex PCR, lists solely in-frame clones and lacks some. The repertoire holds 90,000 to 110,000 clones, with 88% as singletons. Source material: PBMCs. All receptors derive from a woman under 30 in good health and CMV-seronegative.

This chain connects TRBV30 to TRBJ2-5, with TRBD1 identical over 9 bases. The CDR3 length is 15 residues. Germline V gives CDR1 GTSNPN, CDR2 SVGIG (reference sequence). The ends lost 5 bases at V and 1 base at J; junction bases unmatched: 8. In DNA, the CDR3 is TGTGCCTGGGGATACAGGGGGCCGATCCAAGAGACCCAGTACTTC. The encoded protein is CAWGYRGPIQETQYF.

The chain carries TRBV27 and TRBJ2-1; D perhaps matches TRBD2 (5 bases). V was trimmed by 5 bases and J by 10 bases, leaving 12 bases between them. The germline gives CDR1 MNHEY, CDR2 SMNVEV (reference sequence). This CDR3 has 12 amino acids. The CDR3 DNA reads TGTGCCAGCAGTACGCGGGTAGGCGAGCAGTTCTTC. Encoded protein: CASSTRVGEQFF.

The V and J genes are TRBV28 and TRBJ2-3; D not resolved. Trimming pared 4 bases from V and 3 bases from J, leaving 11 bases between. Germline lookup yields CDR1 MDHEN and CDR2 SYDVKM. The CDR3 is 14 amino acids. CDR3 nucleotide sequence: TGTGCCAGCAGTTGGGCGAGTGAAACAGATACGCAGTATTTT. Protein: CASSWASETDTQYF.

J is TRBJ1-2 and V is TRBV28, with a possible D match to TRBD1 (6 bases). V was pared by 6 bases and J by 4 bases, with 12 bases between. CDR3 length equals 13 residues. CDR1 and CDR2 (germline): MDHEN, SYDVKM. CDR3 sequence reads: CASRLGAAYGYTF. In DNA form, the CDR3 reads TGTGCCAGCAGGTTGGGGGCCGCCTATGGCTACACCTTC.

The chain carries TRBV30 and TRBJ2-3, with a weak D call TRBD2 (6 bases). Between the trimmed V and J ends, which lost 4 bases and 0 bases, there was a span of 11 bases. The CDR3 extends over 14 amino acids. Germline values: CDR1 GTSNPN, CDR2 SVGIG (reference sequence). As DNA, the CDR3 is TGTGCCTGGAATAGCGGTACTAGCACAGATACGCAGTATTTT. It codes for CAWNSGTSTDTQYF.

In this sample, this clone turned up once. V is TRBV18 and J is TRBJ1-1, with D perhaps matching TRBD1 (5 bases). The V gene lost 2 bases and the J gene lost 0 bases, with 7 bases spanning the gap. The germline V gene has CDR1 KGHSH and CDR2 LQKENI. CDR3 length equals 14 residues. CDR3 sequence reads: CASSPGGVNTEAFF. DNA for the CDR3: TGTGCCAGCTCACCAGGAGGGGTGAACACTGAAGCTTTCTTT.

The genes are TRBV7-9 and TRBJ1-6, with D hard to call. The germline V and J ends were trimmed by 3 bases and 10 bases, with 16 bases remaining between them. The CDR3 contains 15 residues. Germline V gives CDR1 SEHNR, CDR2 FQNEAQ (reference sequence). The CDR3 protein is CASSFEAPAGSPLHF. For the CDR3, the DNA is TGTGCCAGCAGCTTCGAGGCCCCCGCGGGATCACCCCTCCACTTT.

The J gene is TRBJ2-7, the V gene TRBV14; the D gene is possibly TRBD1 (6 bases). V was shortened by 10 bases and J by 4 bases, with 8 bases between the two germline ends. The CDR3 has 10 amino acids. CDR1 is SGHDN, CDR2 FVKESK, per germline. The CDR3 protein is CATDRYEQYF. For the CDR3, the DNA is TGTGCCACTGACAGGTACGAGCAGTACTTC.

This chain connects TRBV28 to TRBJ2-1, with 12 nucleotides matching TRBD2. J was trimmed by 9 bases and V by 6 bases; bases with no gene match: 12. This CDR3 spans 16 amino acids. Germline V CDR1 and CDR2: MDHEN, SYDVKM. The CDR3 nucleotides are TGTGCCAGCAGCGGAAAAGGGCTAGCGGGGGGGGGTGAGCAGTTCTTC. Amino acids: CASSGKGLAGGGEQFF.

The rearrangement uses TRBV6-1 and TRBJ2-2; the D gene is possibly TRBD2 (6 bases). The V end lost 6 bases, the J end lost 5 bases, and 16 bases lay between the germline ends. Germline V gene sequence: CDR1 MNHNS, CDR2 SASEGT. The CDR3 runs 15 residues. For the CDR3, the DNA is TGTGCCAGCAGCGGGACTCGGGGAGTTACCGGGGAGCTGTTTTTT. This translates into CASSGTRGVTGELFF.

The chain is built from TRBV13 and TRBJ2-3, with 12 bases identical to TRBD2. Per the germline V gene, CDR1 is PRHDT and CDR2 is FYEKMQ (reference sequence). There are 16 residues in the CDR3. J gave up 1 base and V 5 bases, and 4 bases lay outside the gene matches. The CDR3, as DNA: TGTGCCAGCAGCCCACGGACTAGCGGGGGCACAGATACGCAGTATTTT. It codes for CASSPRTSGGTDTQYF.

The chain joins TRBV9 to TRBJ1-2; TRBD1 matches 11 bases. The CDR3 contains 14 residues. V lost 2 bases, J lost 8 bases, and 5 bases stayed unmatched. Germline-derived CDR1 and CDR2 are SGDLS and YYNGEE. The CDR3 DNA follows: TGTGCCAGCAGCGTCCGGGGACAGGGGGAAGGCTACACCTTC. This sequence encodes CASSVRGQGEGYTF.

The chain uses TRBV7-3 and TRBJ1-1; TRBD1 matches 10 bases. This CDR3 spans 13 amino acids. CDR1 is SGHTA and CDR2 is FQGTGA in the germline V gene. The J segment lost 10 bases and the V segment lost 6 bases, leaving 8 bases of the junction unmatched. The CDR3 loop is CASSPDRTGGAFF. CDR3 nucleotide sequence: TGTGCCAGCAGTCCTGATCGGACAGGGGGAGCTTTCTTT.

This clone appeared a few times. The chain is built from TRBV13 and TRBJ2-7; 8 nucleotides match TRBD2. Germline-derived CDR1 and CDR2 are PRHDT and FYEKMQ (reference sequence). The CDR3 runs to 15 residues. After removal of 0 bases from V and 2 bases from J, the junction contained 3 bases not matched to a gene. In DNA form, the CDR3 reads TGTGCCAGCAGCTTAGGCGGGAGGGAAACCTACGAGCAGTACTTC. It translates to CASSLGGRETYEQYF.

The chain carries TRBV7-9 and TRBJ1-2, with 9 bases lining up with TRBD1. Germline V gene lookup returns CDR1 SEHNR and CDR2 FQNEAQ (reference sequence). Trimming removed 4 bases from V and 5 bases from J; junction bases left unmatched: 2. This CDR3 is built from 13 residues. The CDR3 nucleotides are TGTGCCAGCAGCTGGGGACAGGGATATGGCTACACCTTC. This codes for CASSWGQGYGYTF. Filled out from reference TRBV7-9 and TRBJ1-2, the complete variable domain reads DTGVSQNPRHKITKRGQNVTFRCDPISEHNRLYWYRQTLGQGPEFLTYFQNEAQLEKSRLLSDRFSAERPKGSFSTLEIQRTEQGDSAMYLCASSWGQGYGYTFGSGTRLTVV.

This chain links TRBV6-5 with TRBJ2-3, with 9 bases aligning to TRBD2. Germline values: CDR1 MNHEY, CDR2 SVGAGI. V dropped 0 bases and J dropped 3; count of bases not matched to a gene: 4. The CDR3 contains 16 residues. This chain's CDR3 is CASSYSVAGETDTQYF. The CDR3 DNA sequence: TGTGCCAGCAGTTACTCGGTAGCGGGAGAAACAGATACGCAGTATTTT.

V usage is TRBV7-9 and J usage is TRBJ2-3; D uncertain. This CDR3 has 12 amino acids. Trimming cost V 7 bases and J 5 bases, with 10 bases left between them. The V gene's germline CDR1 is SEHNR and CDR2 FQNEAQ (reference sequence). This CDR3 reads CASNRRLDTQYF. CDR3 DNA sequence: TGTGCCAGCAACCGGAGACTAGATACGCAGTATTTT.

The chain employs TRBV7-2 and TRBJ1-2; D is unresolved. This CDR3 region has 12 residues. CDR1 and CDR2 (germline): SGHTA, FQGNSA. V was trimmed by 5 bases and J by 7 bases, leaving 11 bases between them. The CDR3 bases are TGTGCCAGCAGCCATCGGGGTAGTGGCTACACCTTC. Amino acids: CASSHRGSGYTF.

This sequence joins TRBV21-1 and TRBJ2-1; TRBD1 reflects the table's D call only, with no check against the DNA. TRBV21-1 is designated a pseudogene. The CDR3 totals 14 residues. Here the CDR3 reads CASSSRDRDNEQFF. CDR3 nucleotides: TGTGCCAGCAGCTCTCGGGACAGAGACAATGAGCAGTTCTTC.

The chain recombines TRBV5-4 with TRBJ2-1, with TRBD2 as a possible D gene (5 bases). Germline-derived CDR1 and CDR2 are SGHNT and YYREEE (reference sequence). The CDR3 spans 15 residues. Trimming pared 2 bases from V and 7 bases from J, leaving 16 bases between. The CDR3 DNA follows: TGTGCCAGCAGCTTACCCCCCGCGGGTCGTAATGAGCAGTTCTTC. Amino acid sequence: CASSLPPAGRNEQFF.

This clone was observed once. The J gene is TRBJ2-5, the V gene TRBV30; 13 nucleotides line up with TRBD2. The CDR3 is made up of 17 amino acids. The trim removed 0 bases at V and 5 bases at J, leaving 9 bases unmatched. CDR1 and CDR2 (germline): GTSNPN, SVGIG (reference sequence). The CDR3 nucleotides read TGTGCCTGGAGTGTCCCTTGGACTAGCGGGGGCGGGGAGACCCAGTACTTC. Its protein product is CAWSVPWTSGGGETQYF.

The rearrangement joins TRBV18 to TRBJ2-7; no firm D call. The CDR3 contains 15 residues. V was shortened by 0 bases and J by 0 bases, with 9 bases between the two germline ends. Germline V gene data show CDR1 as KGHSH and CDR2 as LQKENI. The CDR3 sequence: CASSPPAGHSYEQYF. The CDR3 bases are TGTGCCAGCTCACCACCGGCAGGCCACTCCTACGAGCAGTACTTC.

The chain couples TRBV6-1 to TRBJ2-2; TRBD2 matches 9 bases. Trimming at V came to 0 bases and at J to 5 bases, leaving 10 bases not matched to a gene. Germline assignment: CDR1 MNHNS and CDR2 SASEGT. This CDR3 is built from 18 residues. CDR3 in DNA: TGTGCCAGCAGTGAAGCGGAGTGGCGGGGGGGCTGGACCGGGGAGCTGTTTTTT. Translated, it gives CASSEAEWRGGWTGELFF.